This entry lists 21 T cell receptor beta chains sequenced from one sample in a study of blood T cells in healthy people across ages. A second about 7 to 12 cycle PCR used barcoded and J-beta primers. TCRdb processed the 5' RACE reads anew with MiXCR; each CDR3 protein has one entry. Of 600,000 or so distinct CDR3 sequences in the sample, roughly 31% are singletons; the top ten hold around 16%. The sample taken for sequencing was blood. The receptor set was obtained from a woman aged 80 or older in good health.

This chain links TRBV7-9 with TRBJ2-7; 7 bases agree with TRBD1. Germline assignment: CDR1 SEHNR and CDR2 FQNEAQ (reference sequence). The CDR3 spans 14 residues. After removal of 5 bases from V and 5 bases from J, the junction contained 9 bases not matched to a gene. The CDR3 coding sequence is TGTGCCAGCAGCCCGGACAGGATTGTGGACGAGCAGTACTTC. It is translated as CASSPDRIVDEQYF.

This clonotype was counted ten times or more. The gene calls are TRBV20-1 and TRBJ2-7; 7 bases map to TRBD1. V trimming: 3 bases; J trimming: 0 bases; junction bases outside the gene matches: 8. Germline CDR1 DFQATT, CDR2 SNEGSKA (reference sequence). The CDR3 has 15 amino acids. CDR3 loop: CSASNEQGSSYEQYF. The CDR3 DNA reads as TGCAGTGCTAGCAACGAACAGGGGAGCTCCTACGAGCAGTACTTC.

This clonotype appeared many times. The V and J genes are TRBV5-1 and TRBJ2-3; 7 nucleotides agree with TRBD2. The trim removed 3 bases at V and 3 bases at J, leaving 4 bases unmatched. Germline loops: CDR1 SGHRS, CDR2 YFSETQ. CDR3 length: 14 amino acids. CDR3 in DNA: TGCGCCAGCAGCTGGGACTATCTAACAGATACGCAGTATTTT. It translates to CASSWDYLTDTQYF.

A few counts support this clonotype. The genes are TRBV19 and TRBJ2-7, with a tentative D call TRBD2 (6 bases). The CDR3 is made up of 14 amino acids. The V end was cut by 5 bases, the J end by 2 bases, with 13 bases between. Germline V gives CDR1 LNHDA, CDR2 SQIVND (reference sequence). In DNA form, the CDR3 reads TGTGCCAGTAGTGCCGTGACTAGGCCCTACGAGCAGTACTTC. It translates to CASSAVTRPYEQYF. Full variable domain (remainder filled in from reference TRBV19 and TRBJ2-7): DGGITQSPKYLFRKEGQNVTLSCEQNLNHDAMYWYRQDPGQGLRLIYYSQIVNDFQKGDIAEGYSVSREKKESFPLTVTSAQKNPTAFYLCASSAVTRPYEQYFGPGTRLTVT.

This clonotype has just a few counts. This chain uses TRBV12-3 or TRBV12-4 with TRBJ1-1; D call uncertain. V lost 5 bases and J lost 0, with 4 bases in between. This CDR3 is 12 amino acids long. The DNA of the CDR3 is TGTGCCAGCAGTGAGGTGAACACTGAAGCTTTCTTT. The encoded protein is CASSEVNTEAFF.

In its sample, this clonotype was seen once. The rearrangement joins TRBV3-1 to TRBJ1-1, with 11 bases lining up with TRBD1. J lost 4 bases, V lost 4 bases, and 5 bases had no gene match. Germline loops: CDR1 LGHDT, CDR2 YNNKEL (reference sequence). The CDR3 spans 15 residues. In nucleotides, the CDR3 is TGTGCCAGCAGCCGTAGGGACAGGGGGACCACTGAAGCTTTCTTT. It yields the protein CASSRRDRGTTEAFF. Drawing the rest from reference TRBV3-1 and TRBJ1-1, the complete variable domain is DTAVSQTPKYLVTQMGNDKSIKCEQNLGHDTMYWYKQDSKKFLKIMFSYNNKELIINETVPNRFSPKSPDKAHLNLHINSLELGDSAVYFCASSRRDRGTTEAFFGQGTRLTVV.

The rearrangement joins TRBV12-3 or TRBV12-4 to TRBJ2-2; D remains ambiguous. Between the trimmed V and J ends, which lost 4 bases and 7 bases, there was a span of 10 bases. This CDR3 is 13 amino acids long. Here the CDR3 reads CASSSSLVGELFF. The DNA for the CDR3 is TGTGCCAGCAGTTCAAGTTTAGTCGGGGAGCTGTTTTTT.

Written as DNA, the CDR3 is TGCAGTGCCGTAGCGACCGGGTCCAATACAGATACGCAGTATTTT. It codes for CSAVATGSNTDTQYF. This chain connects TRBV20-1 to TRBJ2-3, with D perhaps matching TRBD2 (5 bases). CDR3 size: 15 residues. Germline V CDR1 and CDR2: DFQATT, SNEGSKA (reference sequence). Between the trimmed V and J ends, which lost 6 bases and 3 bases, there was a span of 19 bases.

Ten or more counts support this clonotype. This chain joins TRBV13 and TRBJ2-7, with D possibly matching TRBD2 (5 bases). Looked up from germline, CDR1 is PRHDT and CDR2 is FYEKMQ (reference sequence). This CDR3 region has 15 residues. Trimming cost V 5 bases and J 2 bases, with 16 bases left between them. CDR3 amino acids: CASSPKVTTTYEQYF. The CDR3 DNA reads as TGTGCCAGCAGCCCAAAGGTGACTACTACCTACGAGCAGTACTTC.

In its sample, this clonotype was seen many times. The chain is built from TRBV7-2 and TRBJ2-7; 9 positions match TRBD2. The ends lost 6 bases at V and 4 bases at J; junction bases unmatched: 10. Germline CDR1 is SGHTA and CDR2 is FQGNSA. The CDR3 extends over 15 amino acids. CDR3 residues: CASSLAGLESYEQYF. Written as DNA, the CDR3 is TGTGCCAGCAGTCTAGCGGGACTAGAATCGTACGAGCAGTACTTC. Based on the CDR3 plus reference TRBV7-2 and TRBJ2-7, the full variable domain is GAGVSQSPSNKVTEKGKDVELRCDPISGHTALYWYRQSLGQGLEFLIYFQGNSAPDKSGLPSDRFSAERTGGSVSTLTIQRTQQEDSAVYLCASSLAGLESYEQYFGPGTRLTVT.

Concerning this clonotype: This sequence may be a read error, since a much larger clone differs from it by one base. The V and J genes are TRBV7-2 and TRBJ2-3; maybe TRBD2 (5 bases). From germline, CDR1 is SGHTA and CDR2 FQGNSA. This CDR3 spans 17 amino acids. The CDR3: CASSRLPSPPSTDMQYF. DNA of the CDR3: TGTGCCAGCAGCCGCCTCCCTAGCCCCCCCAGCACAGATATGCAGTATTTT. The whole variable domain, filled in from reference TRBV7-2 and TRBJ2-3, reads GAGVSQSPSNKVTEKGKDVELRCDPISGHTALYWYRQSLGQGLEFLIYFQGNSAPDKSGLPSDRFSAERTGGSVSTLTIQRTQQEDSAVYLCASSRLPSPPSTDMQYFGPGTRLTVL.

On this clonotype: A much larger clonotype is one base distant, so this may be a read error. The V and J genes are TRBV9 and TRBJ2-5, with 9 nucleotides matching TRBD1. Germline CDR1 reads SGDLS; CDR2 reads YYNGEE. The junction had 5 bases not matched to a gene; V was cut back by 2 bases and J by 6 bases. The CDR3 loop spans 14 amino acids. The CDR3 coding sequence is TGTGCCAGCAGCGTCAACAGGGGGCCAAAGACCCAGTACTTC. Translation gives CASSVNRGPKTQYF.

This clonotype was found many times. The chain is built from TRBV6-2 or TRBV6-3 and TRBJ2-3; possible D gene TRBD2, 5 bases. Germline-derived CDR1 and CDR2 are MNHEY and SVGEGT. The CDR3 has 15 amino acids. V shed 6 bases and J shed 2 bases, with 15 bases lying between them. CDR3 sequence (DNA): TGTGCCAGCAGGGGGTTGCAGACTACCACAGATACGCAGTATTTT. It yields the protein CASRGLQTTTDTQYF.

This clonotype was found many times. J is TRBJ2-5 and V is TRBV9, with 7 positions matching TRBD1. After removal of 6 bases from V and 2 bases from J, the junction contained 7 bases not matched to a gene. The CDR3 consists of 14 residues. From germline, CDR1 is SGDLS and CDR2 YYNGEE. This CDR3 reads CASIGDSKQETQYF. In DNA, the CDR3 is TGTGCCAGCATAGGGGACAGTAAACAAGAGACCCAGTACTTC. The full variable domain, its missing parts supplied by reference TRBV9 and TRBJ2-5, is DSGVTQTPKHLITATGQRVTLRCSPRSGDLSVYWYQQSLDQGLQFLIQYYNGEERAKGNILERFSAQQFPDLHSELNLSSLELGDSALYFCASIGDSKQETQYFGPGTRLLVL.

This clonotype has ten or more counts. The CDR3 here is CASSLTGTGRYEQYF. In DNA form, the CDR3 reads TGTGCCAGCAGCTTAACCGGGACAGGGAGGTACGAGCAGTACTTC. This rearrangement joins TRBV5-6 to TRBJ2-7, with 9 positions matching TRBD1. The J segment lost 4 bases and the V segment lost 2 bases, leaving 7 bases of the junction unmatched. The CDR3 runs to 15 residues. Germline loops: CDR1 SGHDT, CDR2 YYEEEE.

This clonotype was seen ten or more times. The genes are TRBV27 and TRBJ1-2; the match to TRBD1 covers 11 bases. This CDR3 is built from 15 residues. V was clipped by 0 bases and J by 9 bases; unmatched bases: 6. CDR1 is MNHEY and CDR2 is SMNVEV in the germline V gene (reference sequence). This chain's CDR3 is CASSLSVGQGGSYTF. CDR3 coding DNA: TGTGCCAGCAGTTTATCAGTGGGACAGGGGGGAAGCTACACCTTC.

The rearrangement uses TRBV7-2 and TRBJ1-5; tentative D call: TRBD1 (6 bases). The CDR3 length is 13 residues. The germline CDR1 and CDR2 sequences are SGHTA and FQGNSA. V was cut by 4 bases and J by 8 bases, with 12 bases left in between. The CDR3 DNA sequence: TGTGCCAGCAGCTCCCCGCCAGGGGAGCCCCAGCATTTT. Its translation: CASSSPPGEPQHF.

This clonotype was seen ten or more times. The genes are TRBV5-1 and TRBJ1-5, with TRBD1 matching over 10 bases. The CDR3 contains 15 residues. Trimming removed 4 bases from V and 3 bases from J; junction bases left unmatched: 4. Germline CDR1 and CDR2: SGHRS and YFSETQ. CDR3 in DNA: TGCGCCAGCAGCGAGGGGACAGGGGCCAATCAGCCCCAGCATTTT. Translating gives CASSEGTGANQPQHF.

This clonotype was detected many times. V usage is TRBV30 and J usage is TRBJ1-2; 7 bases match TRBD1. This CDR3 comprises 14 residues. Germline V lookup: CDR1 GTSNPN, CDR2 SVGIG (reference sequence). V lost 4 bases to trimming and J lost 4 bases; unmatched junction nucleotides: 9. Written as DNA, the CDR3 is TGTGCCTGGAAGGGACAGACGACCGGCTATGGCTACACCTTC. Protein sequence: CAWKGQTTGYGYTF.

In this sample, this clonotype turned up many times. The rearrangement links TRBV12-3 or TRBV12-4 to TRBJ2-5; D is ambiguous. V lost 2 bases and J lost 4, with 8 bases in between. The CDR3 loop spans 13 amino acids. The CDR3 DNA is TGTGCCAGCAGTTTACGGGCCGGAGAGACCCAGTACTTC. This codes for CASSLRAGETQYF.

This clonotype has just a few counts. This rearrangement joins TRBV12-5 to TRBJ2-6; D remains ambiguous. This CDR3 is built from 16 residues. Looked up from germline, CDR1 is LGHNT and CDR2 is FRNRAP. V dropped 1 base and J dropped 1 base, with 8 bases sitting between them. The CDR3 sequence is CASGLDKASGANVLTF. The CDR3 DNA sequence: TGTGCTAGTGGTTTGGACAAAGCTTCTGGGGCCAACGTCCTGACTTTC.